One and the same sample provided the 4 T cell receptor beta chains below, sequenced in a study of CD8+ T cells in alopecia areata. RNA extraction was followed by reverse transcription into cDNA, which acted as the sequencing template. Clones were sequenced by immunoSEQ multiplex PCR, and TCRdb holds only the in-frame ones, with some missing. The table lists about 150,000 clones, around 55% of them singletons. The sequencing used CD8+ T cells sorted from blood, collected at week 0. These receptors all stem from a human donor with alopecia areata.

The CDR3 here is CASSRPTSGASYNEQFF. For the CDR3, the DNA is TGTGCCAGCAGCCGTCCTACTAGCGGGGCCTCCTACAATGAGCAGTTCTTC. This chain links TRBV13 with TRBJ2-1, with 10 positions matching TRBD2. Germline assignment: CDR1 PRHDT and CDR2 FYEKMQ (reference sequence). Trimming at V came to 5 bases and at J to 0 bases, leaving 7 bases not matched to a gene. There are 17 residues in the CDR3. Drawing the rest from reference TRBV13 and TRBJ2-1, the complete variable domain is AAGVIQSPRHLIKEKRETATLKCYPIPRHDTVYWYQQGPGQDPQFLISFYEKMQSDKGSIPDRFSAQQFSDYHSELNMSSLELGDSALYFCASSRPTSGASYNEQFFGPGTRLTVL.

The CDR3 protein is CATRDYLTYEQYF. DNA for the CDR3: TGTGCCACCAGGGACTACCTAACCTACGAGCAGTACTTC. This chain uses TRBV15 with TRBJ2-7; maybe TRBD2 (6 bases). CDR3 length: 13 amino acids. V was trimmed by 6 bases and J by 2 bases, leaving 11 bases between them. The germline V gene encodes CDR1 LNHNV and CDR2 YYDKDF (reference sequence).

The J gene is TRBJ1-2, the V gene TRBV29-1; 11 bases agree with TRBD1. Trimming removed 6 bases from V and 4 bases from J; junction bases left unmatched: 7. This CDR3 has 14 amino acids. The germline V gene has CDR1 SQVTM and CDR2 ANQGSEA. This CDR3 reads CSVPGTGGIYGYTF. The CDR3 nucleotides read TGCAGCGTACCAGGGACAGGGGGTATCTATGGCTACACCTTC.

This chain connects TRBV7-8 to TRBJ2-7, with TRBD2 as a possible D gene (6 bases). V was pared by 5 bases and J by 0 bases, with 11 bases between. CDR3 size: 14 residues. CDR1 and CDR2 (germline): SGHVS, FQNEAQ. This CDR3 is CASSGGTVSYEQYF. The DNA of the CDR3 is TGTGCCAGCAGCGGGGGGACCGTCTCCTACGAGCAGTACTTC.